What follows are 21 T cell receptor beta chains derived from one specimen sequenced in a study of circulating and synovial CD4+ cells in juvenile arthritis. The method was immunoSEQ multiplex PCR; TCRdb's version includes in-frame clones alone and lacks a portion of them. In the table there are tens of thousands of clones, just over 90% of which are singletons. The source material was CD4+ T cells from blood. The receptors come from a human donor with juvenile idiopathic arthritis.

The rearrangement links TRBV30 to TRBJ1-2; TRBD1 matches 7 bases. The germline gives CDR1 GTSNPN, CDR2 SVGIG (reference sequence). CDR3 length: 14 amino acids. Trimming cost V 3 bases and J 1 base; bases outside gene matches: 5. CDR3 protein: CAWRAQGINYGYTF. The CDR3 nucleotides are TGTGCCTGGAGGGCACAGGGGATTAACTATGGCTACACCTTC.

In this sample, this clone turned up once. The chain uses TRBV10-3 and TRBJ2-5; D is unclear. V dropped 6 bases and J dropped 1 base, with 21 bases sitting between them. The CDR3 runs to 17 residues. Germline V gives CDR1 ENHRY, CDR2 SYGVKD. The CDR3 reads CAISMLLGSPLQETQYF. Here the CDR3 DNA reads TGTGCCATCAGCATGCTTCTGGGCAGCCCTCTCCAAGAGACCCAGTACTTC.

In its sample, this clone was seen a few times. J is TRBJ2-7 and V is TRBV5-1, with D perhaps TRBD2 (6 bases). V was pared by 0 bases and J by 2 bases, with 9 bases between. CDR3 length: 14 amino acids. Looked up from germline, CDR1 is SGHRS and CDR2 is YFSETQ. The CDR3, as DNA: TGCGCCAGCAGCTTGGATTGGACTACCTACGAGCAGTACTTC. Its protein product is CASSLDWTTYEQYF.

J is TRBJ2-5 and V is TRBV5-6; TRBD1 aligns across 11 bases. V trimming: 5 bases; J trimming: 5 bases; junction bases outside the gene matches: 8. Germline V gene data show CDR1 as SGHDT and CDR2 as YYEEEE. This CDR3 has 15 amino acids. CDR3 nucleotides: TGTGCCAGCAGTCAAAGCCGGGACAGGGGGGAGACCCAGTACTTC. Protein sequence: CASSQSRDRGETQYF.

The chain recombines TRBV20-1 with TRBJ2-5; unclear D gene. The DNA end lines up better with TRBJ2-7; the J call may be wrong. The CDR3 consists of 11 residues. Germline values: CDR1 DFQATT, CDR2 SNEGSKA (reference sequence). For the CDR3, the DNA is TGCAGTGCTAGAGAGGGCTACGAGCAGTACTTC. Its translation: CSAREGYEQYF.

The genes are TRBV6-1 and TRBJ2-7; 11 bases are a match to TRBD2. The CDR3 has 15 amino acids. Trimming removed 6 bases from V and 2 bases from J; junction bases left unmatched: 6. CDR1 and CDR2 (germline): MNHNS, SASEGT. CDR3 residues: CASRTRLAGTYEQYF. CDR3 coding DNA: TGTGCCAGCAGGACCAGACTAGCGGGAACCTACGAGCAGTACTTC.

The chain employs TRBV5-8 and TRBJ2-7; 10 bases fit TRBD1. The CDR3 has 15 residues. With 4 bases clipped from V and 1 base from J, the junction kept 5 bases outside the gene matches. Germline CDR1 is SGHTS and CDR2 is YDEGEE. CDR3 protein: CASSRGQGVSYEQYF. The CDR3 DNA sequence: TGTGCCAGCAGCCGCGGACAGGGGGTATCCTACGAGCAGTACTTC.

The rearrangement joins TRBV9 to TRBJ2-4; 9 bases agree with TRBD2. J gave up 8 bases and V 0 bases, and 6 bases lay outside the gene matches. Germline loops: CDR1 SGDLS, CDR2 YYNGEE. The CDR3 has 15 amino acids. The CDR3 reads CASSVEGGRVDIQYF. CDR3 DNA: TGTGCCAGCAGCGTAGAGGGCGGGAGGGTTGACATTCAGTACTTC.

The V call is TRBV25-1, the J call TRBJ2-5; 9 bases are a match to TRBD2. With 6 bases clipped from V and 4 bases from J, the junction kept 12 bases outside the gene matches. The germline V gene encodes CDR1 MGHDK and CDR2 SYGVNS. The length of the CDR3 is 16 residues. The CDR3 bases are TGTGCCAGCAGCGGGGTTATAGCGGGAGTGAGAGAGACCCAGTACTTC. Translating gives CASSGVIAGVRETQYF.

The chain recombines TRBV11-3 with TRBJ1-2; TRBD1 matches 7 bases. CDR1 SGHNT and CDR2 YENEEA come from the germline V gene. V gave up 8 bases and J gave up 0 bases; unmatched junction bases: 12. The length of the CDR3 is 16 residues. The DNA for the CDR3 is TGTGCCAGCGAGGACAGGCGCCCAAAGGCTAACTATGGCTACACCTTC. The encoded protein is CASEDRRPKANYGYTF.

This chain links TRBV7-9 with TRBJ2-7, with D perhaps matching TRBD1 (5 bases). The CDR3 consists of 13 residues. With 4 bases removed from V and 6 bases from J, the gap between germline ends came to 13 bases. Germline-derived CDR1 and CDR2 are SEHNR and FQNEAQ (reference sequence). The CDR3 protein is CASSSDRFSEQYF. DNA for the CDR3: TGTGCCAGCAGCTCAGACAGATTCTCCGAGCAGTACTTC.

CDR3: CASSLAGSYNEQFF. The CDR3, as DNA: TGTGCCAGTAGTTTAGCGGGATCCTACAATGAGCAGTTCTTC. The gene calls are TRBV19 and TRBJ2-1; TRBD2 matches at 8 bases. CDR1 LNHDA and CDR2 SQIVND come from the germline V gene (reference sequence). The CDR3 is 14 residues long. After removal of 5 bases from V and 1 base from J, the junction contained 1 base not matched to a gene.

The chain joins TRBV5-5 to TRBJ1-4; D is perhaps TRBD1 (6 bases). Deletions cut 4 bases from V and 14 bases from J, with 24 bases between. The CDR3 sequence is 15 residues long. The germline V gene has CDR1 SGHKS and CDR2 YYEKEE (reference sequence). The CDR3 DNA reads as TGTGCCAGCAGCCCCGGACAGAGCCAAGGGGAGTTGCTGTTTTTT. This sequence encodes CASSPGQSQGELLFF.

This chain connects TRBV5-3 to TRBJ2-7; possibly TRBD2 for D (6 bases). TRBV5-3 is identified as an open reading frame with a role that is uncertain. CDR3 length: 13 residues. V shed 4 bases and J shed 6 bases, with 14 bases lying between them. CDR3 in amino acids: CARSPVAGPEQYF. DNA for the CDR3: TGTGCCAGAAGCCCCGTGGCGGGACCCGAGCAGTACTTC.

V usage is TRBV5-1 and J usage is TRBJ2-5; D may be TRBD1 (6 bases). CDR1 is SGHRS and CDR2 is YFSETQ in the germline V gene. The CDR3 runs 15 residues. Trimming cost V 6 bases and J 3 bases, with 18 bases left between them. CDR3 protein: CASTSRSRGKETQYF. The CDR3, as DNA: TGCGCCAGCACCAGCCGGAGCAGGGGTAAAGAGACCCAGTACTTC.

Here the CDR3 DNA reads TGTGCCAGCAGCTTGTTCGGTGCTTCCTACGAGCAGTACTTC. Translated: CASSLFGASYEQYF. The rearrangement uses TRBV5-6 and TRBJ2-7; no clear D. Germline CDR1 reads SGHDT; CDR2 reads YYEEEE. The CDR3 totals 14 residues. V was cut by 1 base and J by 1 base, with 9 bases left in between.

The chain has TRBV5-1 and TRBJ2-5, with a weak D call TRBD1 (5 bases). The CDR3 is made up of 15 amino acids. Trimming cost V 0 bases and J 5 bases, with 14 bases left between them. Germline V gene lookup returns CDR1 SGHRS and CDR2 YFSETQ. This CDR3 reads CASSLADILGETQYF. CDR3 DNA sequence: TGCGCCAGCAGCTTGGCGGACATCCTAGGGGAGACCCAGTACTTC.

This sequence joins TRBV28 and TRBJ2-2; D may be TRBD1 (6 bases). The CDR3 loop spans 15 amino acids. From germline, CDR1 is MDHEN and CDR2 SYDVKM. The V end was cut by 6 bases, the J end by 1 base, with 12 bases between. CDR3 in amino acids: CASSWATGNTGELFF. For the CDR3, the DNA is TGTGCCAGCAGCTGGGCGACAGGGAACACCGGGGAGCTGTTTTTT.

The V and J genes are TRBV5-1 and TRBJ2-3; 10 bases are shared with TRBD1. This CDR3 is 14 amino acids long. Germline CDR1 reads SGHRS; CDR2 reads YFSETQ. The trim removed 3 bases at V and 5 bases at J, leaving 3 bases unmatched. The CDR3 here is CASSWTGGEDTQYF. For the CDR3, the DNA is TGCGCCAGCAGCTGGACAGGGGGGGAAGATACGCAGTATTTT.

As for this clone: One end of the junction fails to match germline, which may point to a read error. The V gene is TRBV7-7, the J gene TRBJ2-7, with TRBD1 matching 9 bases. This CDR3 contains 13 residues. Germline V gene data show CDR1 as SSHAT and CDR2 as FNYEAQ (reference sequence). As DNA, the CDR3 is TGTGCTAGCAGCCCGGACAGGGGCAACGAGCAGTACTTC. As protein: CASSPDRGNEQYF.

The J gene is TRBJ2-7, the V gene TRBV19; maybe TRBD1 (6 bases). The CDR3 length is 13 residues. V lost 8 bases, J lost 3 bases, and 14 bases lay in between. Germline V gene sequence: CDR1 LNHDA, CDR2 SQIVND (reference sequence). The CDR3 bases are TGTGCCAGTTCCACAACAGGGAGCTACGAGCAGTACTTC. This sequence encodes CASSTTGSYEQYF.